The 8 T cell receptor beta chains below were found in one sample sequenced in a study of T cells in Graves' hyperthyroidism and ophthalmopathy. Amplified regions were TCR beta CDR3 sequences from RNA transcripts. Initially, a first-round RT-PCR of the TCR CDR3 employed the HTBI primer set. TCRdb fed the multiplex PCR reads into MiXCR, producing one record per CDR3 protein. The sample holds 450,000 to 700,000 distinct CDR3 sequences, 46% seen once. The specimen sequenced was peripheral blood or thyroid tissue (not recorded which). All receptors come from an adult woman with Graves' disease, either hyperthyroidism or ophthalmopathy (not recorded which).

The V gene is TRBV2, the J gene TRBJ2-7, with a tentative D call TRBD2 (6 bases). Trimming pared 5 bases from V and 3 bases from J, leaving 14 bases between. There are 14 residues in the CDR3. Germline V gene data show CDR1 as SNHLY and CDR2 as FYNNEI. The CDR3 DNA follows: TGTGCCAGCAGTTTGGAGGGCTATGGCTACGAGCAGTACTTC. Its translation is CASSLEGYGYEQYF. Together with reference TRBV2 and TRBJ2-7, the CDR3 gives the full variable domain: EPEVTQTPSHQVTQMGQEVILRCVPISNHLYFYWYRQILGQKVEFLVSFYNNEISEKSEIFDDQFSVERPDGSNFTLKIRSTKLEDSAMYFCASSLEGYGYEQYFGPGTRLTVT.

This chain uses TRBV7-8 with TRBJ2-1; D is tentatively TRBD1 or TRBD2 (5 bases each). Looked up from germline, CDR1 is SGHVS and CDR2 is FQNEAQ. V shed 5 bases and J shed 6 bases, with 14 bases lying between them. The CDR3 is 14 amino acids. The CDR3 loop reads CASSLGTAFNEQFF. In DNA form, the CDR3 reads TGTGCCAGCAGCCTAGGGACGGCCTTCAATGAGCAGTTCTTC.

This rearrangement joins TRBV19 to TRBJ2-6, with TRBD1 matching over 8 bases. Germline V lookup: CDR1 LNHDA, CDR2 SQIVND (reference sequence). V trimming: 6 bases; J trimming: 1 base; junction bases outside the gene matches: 8. The CDR3 sequence is 17 residues long. This chain's CDR3 is CASRSGTGWSGANVLTF. CDR3 nucleotide sequence: TGTGCCAGTAGGTCCGGGACAGGATGGTCTGGGGCCAACGTCCTGACTTTC.

This chain connects TRBV7-9 to TRBJ1-4; 9 positions match TRBD1. The CDR3 contains 15 residues. V lost 4 bases, J lost 12 bases, and 12 bases stayed unmatched. Germline CDR1 is SEHNR and CDR2 is FQNEAQ (reference sequence). The CDR3 DNA reads as TGTGCCAGCAGCTCAGGGAGATATAGACAGGGGGAACTGTTTTTT. Translated, it gives CASSSGRYRQGELFF.

This clonotype was recorded many times. This sequence joins TRBV10-3 and TRBJ2-5; D is perhaps TRBD1 (6 bases). Germline assignment: CDR1 ENHRY and CDR2 SYGVKD. The CDR3 covers 14 residues. V shed 10 bases and J shed 5 bases, with 20 bases lying between them. The CDR3 loop is CATQGQGMMETQYF. DNA for the CDR3: TGTGCCACGCAGGGGCAGGGGATGATGGAGACCCAGTACTTC.

The V gene is TRBV20-1, the J gene TRBJ2-7; tentative D call: TRBD2 (5 bases). This CDR3 region has 14 residues. Germline assignment: CDR1 DFQATT and CDR2 SNEGSKA (reference sequence). The CDR3 loop reads CSMKKPSSSYEQYF. The CDR3 DNA reads as TGCAGCATGAAAAAGCCTAGCAGCTCCTACGAGCAGTACTTC.

This clonotype was counted ten times or more. The rearrangement joins TRBV6-1 to TRBJ1-4; D remains ambiguous. Per germline, CDR1 MNHNS and CDR2 SASEGT. Trimming removed 2 bases at V and 5 bases at J, with 0 bases between. This CDR3 is built from 11 residues. CDR3 DNA: TGTGCCAGCAGTGAAAATGAAAAACTGTTTTTT. As protein: CASSENEKLFF.

This clonotype was counted a few times. V usage is TRBV27 and J usage is TRBJ2-7; weak D call: TRBD1 (5 bases). Germline lookup yields CDR1 MNHEY and CDR2 SMNVEV (reference sequence). The CDR3 is 12 amino acids. The V and J ends lost 3 bases and 4 bases respectively, with 7 bases between them. The CDR3, as DNA: TGTGCCAGCAGTTTTACAGGTTACGAGCAGTACTTC. Its protein is CASSFTGYEQYF.